A selection of T cell receptor beta chains follows, all from one sample in a study of glioma-infiltrating T cells. Via MiXCR, TCRdb re-called the multiplex PCR reads, giving one row per CDR3 protein. The sample lists over 140,000 distinct CDR3 sequences; around 40% were seen once. Sequencing was carried out using glioma tissue, nonneoplastic brain tissue, or PBMCs (not recorded which). Receptor source: a human donor with low-grade glioma or glioblastoma, undergoing nonglioma brain surgery, or in good health (not recorded which). Both conserved end residues are part of each CDR3. D genes are given only for firm matches. Rows may omit the clone size; those that give it use once, few, many or a size class.

v_call	clone_size	j_call	d_call	cdr3_nt	cdr3_aa
TRBV20-1	once	TRBJ1-2	TRBD1	TGCAGTGCTAGAGTCCTTTTCACAGGGGGGACGGGGGGCTACACCTTC	CSARVLFTGGTGGYTF
TRBV6-2/TRBV6-3	few	TRBJ2-3	.	TGTGCCAGCAGCCGTTTACAGGGCACAGATACGCAGTATTTT	CASSRLQGTDTQYF
TRBV20-1	many	TRBJ2-1	.	TGCAGTGCTGGGCAAGCGGTTCTCTACAATGAGCAGTTCTTC	CSAGQAVLYNEQFF
TRBV18	.	TRBJ2-5	.	TGTGCCAGCTCACCCAGACAGAAAGAGACCCAGTACTTC	CASSPRQKETQYF
TRBV4-2	few	TRBJ2-7	TRBD2	TGTGCCAGCAGCCAAGAGCTAGCGGGGTACGAGCAGTACTTC	CASSQELAGYEQYF
TRBV28	.	TRBJ1-1	.	TGTGCCAGCAGTTCCGGGCAGGGGAGGAACACTGAAGCTTTCTTT	CASSSGQGRNTEAFF
TRBV15	.	TRBJ2-5	.	TGTGCCACCCTGACCTTAGATGGAGAGACCCAGTACTTC	CATLTLDGETQYF
TRBV7-2	.	TRBJ2-5	.	TGTGCCAGCAGCCCGGGACTTCGACAAGAGACCCAGTACTTC	CASSPGLRQETQYF
TRBV11-2	once	TRBJ2-1	TRBD2	TGTGCCAGCAGCTGGGGCTTGGCAGCGGGGAGGCGGCAGTTCTTC	CASSWGLAAGRRQFF
TRBV28	few	TRBJ1-4	TRBD1	TGTGCCAGCAAAGGACAGGGACGGGAAAAACTGTTTTTT	CASKGQGREKLFF
TRBV25-1	few	TRBJ1-1	.	TGTGCCAGCAGTGAATCTCCCGGCCGCGATGAAGCTTTCTTT	CASSESPGRDEAFF
TRBV7-2	.	TRBJ2-2	.	TGTGCCAGCAGCCCGGCCCTGCTGACCGGGGAGCTGTTTTTT	CASSPALLTGELFF
TRBV10-2	.	TRBJ2-3	TRBD2	TGCTCCAGCAGTGAACCCGGGACTAGGGCCACAGATACGCAGTATTTT	CSSSEPGTRATDTQYF
TRBV11-1	.	TRBJ2-1	TRBD2	TGTGCCAGCAGCTTAAAAGCGGGAGGGCGAAATGAGCAGTTCTTC	CASSLKAGGRNEQFF
TRBV6-1	.	TRBJ2-1	TRBD1	TGTGCCAGCAAGACGACAGGGGACTACAATGAGCAGTTCTTC	CASKTTGDYNEQFF
TRBV4-1	few	TRBJ2-3	TRBD2	TGCGCCAGCAAAGGTACTAGCGGGCCTACAGATACGCAGTATTTT	CASKGTSGPTDTQYF
TRBV10-3	few	TRBJ1-1	.	TGTGCCATCAGGCTGACAGAGAACACTGAAGCTTTCTTT	CAIRLTENTEAFF
TRBV27	.	TRBJ1-5	.	TGTGCCAGCAGTCAAGGACAGAATCAGCCCCAGCATTTT	CASSQGQNQPQHF
TRBV27	many	TRBJ2-1	TRBD2	TGTGCCAGCAGTTTATTAGGCGGGAGGGCCATAGGCAATGAGCAGTTCTTC	CASSLLGGRAIGNEQFF
TRBV29-1	once	TRBJ1-3	.	TGCAGCGTTGTGGGCTCTGGAAACACCATATATTTT	CSVVGSGNTIYF
TRBV6-1	.	TRBJ2-3	TRBD2	TGTGCCAGCGCGGGGGAGGGCCTGATAACGCAGTATTTT	CASAGEGLITQYF
TRBV4-1	.	TRBJ2-3	TRBD2	TGCGCCAGCAGCCTAGCGGGAGGGCCCCCCACAGATACGCAGTATTTT	CASSLAGGPPTDTQYF
TRBV20-1	many	TRBJ2-7	.	TGCAGTTCCGGACAACGGGGGACCCACTACGAGCAGTACTTC	CSSGQRGTHYEQYF
TRBV6-6	.	TRBJ1-2	.	TGTGCCAGCAGTTACAGGGGGAACGGCTACACCTTC	CASSYRGNGYTF
TRBV4-2	.	TRBJ2-1	TRBD2	TGTGCCAGCAGCCCAACACTAGCGGGCATAAACAATGAGCAGTTCTTC	CASSPTLAGINNEQFF
TRBV27	few	TRBJ1-3	.	TGTGCCAGCAGTCCCCACTCCAGAAACACCATATATTTT	CASSPHSRNTIYF
TRBV27	.	TRBJ2-1	.	TGTGCCAGCAAAAGCGGGTCCTCTGGTTACAATGAGCAGTTCTTC	CASKSGSSGYNEQFF
TRBV7-2	few	TRBJ2-3	.	TGTGCCAGCAGCTTAGCGGCTAGACGCACAGATACGCAGTATTTT	CASSLAARRTDTQYF
TRBV28	once	TRBJ2-7	.	TGCGCCAGCAGCCAAGTTTCGGGGACCGACTACAATGAGCAGTACTTC	CASSQVSGTDYNEQYF
TRBV27	.	TRBJ2-3	TRBD2	TGTGCCAGCAGTTTATGGACTAGCGGGAGCGTAGCAGATACGCAGTATTTT	CASSLWTSGSVADTQYF
TRBV2	.	TRBJ2-3	.	TGTGCCAGCAGTGAGGGTCCGGCGAAACTCAGCACAGATACGCAGTATTTT	CASSEGPAKLSTDTQYF
TRBV6-1	many	TRBJ1-1	.	TGTGCCAGCAGTTATCGGCAGAACACTGAAGCTTTCTTT	CASSYRQNTEAFF
TRBV4-3	.	TRBJ2-3	TRBD1	TGCGCCAGCAGCCAGCGTTGGGGACAGGGGTCGGATACGCAGTATTTT	CASSQRWGQGSDTQYF
TRBV7-3	few	TRBJ1-4	.	TGTGCCAGCAGCTTATCACCGGGAGATAAACTGTTTTTT	CASSLSPGDKLFF
TRBV6-6	.	TRBJ2-1	.	TGTGCCAGCAGTTACGAGGCAGGTGAGCAGTTCTTC	CASSYEAGEQFF
TRBV6-6	.	TRBJ2-3	TRBD2	TGTGCCAGCACCCAACGGCTCCGGACTAGCCCCGCAGATACGCAGTATTTT	CASTQRLRTSPADTQYF
TRBV2	.	TRBJ1-5	.	TGTGCCAGCAGCGTCCGAGGTCAGCCCCAGCATTTT	CASSVRGQPQHF
TRBV6-1	few	TRBJ2-5	.	TGTGCCAGCGGCGGCGGCCAGCGAGAGACCCAGTACTTC	CASGGGQRETQYF
TRBV27	few	TRBJ2-3	.	TGTGCCAGCAGTGCCTTTAGACGATCTAGCACAGATACGCAGTATTTT	CASSAFRRSSTDTQYF
TRBV6-1	few	TRBJ2-7	TRBD2	TGTGCCAGCAGCAGACTAGCGGGAGGCAACGAGCAGTACTTC	CASSRLAGGNEQYF
TRBV19	.	TRBJ1-5	TRBD1	TGTGCCAGTAGTATGGACAGGCCGGGAGGCAATCAGCCCCAGCATTTT	CASSMDRPGGNQPQHF